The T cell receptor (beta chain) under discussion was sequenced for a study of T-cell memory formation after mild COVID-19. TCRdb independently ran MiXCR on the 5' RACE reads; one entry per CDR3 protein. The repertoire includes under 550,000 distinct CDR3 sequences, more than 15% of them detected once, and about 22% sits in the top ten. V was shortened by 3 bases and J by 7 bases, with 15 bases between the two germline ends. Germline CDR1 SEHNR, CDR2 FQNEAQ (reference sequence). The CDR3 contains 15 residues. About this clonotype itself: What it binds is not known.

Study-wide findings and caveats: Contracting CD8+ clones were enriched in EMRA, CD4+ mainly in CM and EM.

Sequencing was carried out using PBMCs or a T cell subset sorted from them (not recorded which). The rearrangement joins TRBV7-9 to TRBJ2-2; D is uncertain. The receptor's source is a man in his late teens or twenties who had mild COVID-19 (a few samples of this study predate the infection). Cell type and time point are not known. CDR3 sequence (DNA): TGTGCCAGCAGCTTCTCCGAGAGGATCGACGGGGAGCTGTTTTTT. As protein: CASSFSERIDGELFF.